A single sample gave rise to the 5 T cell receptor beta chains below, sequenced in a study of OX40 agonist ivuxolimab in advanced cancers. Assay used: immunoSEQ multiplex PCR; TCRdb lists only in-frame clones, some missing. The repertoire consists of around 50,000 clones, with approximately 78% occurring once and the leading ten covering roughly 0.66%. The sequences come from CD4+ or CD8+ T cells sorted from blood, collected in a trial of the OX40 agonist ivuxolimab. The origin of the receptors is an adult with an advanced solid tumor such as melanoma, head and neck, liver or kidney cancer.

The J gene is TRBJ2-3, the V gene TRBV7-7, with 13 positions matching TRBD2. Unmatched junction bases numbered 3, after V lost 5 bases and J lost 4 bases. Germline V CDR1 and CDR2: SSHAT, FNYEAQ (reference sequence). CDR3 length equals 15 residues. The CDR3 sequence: CASSLGLAGADTQYF. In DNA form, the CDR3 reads TGTGCCAGCAGCCTAGGACTAGCGGGGGCAGATACGCAGTATTTT.

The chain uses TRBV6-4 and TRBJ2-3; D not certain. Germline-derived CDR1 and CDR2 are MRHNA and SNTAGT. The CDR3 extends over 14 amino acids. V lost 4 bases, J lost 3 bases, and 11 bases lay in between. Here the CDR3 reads CASSVDLGTDTQYF. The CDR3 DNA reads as TGTGCCAGCAGTGTAGACTTAGGGACAGATACGCAGTATTTT.

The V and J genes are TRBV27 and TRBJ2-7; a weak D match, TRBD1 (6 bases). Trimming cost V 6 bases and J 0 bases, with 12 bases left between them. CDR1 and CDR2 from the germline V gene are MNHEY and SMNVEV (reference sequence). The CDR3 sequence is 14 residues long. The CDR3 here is CASRGWGLSYEQYF. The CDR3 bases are TGTGCCAGCAGGGGTTGGGGGCTCTCCTACGAGCAGTACTTC.

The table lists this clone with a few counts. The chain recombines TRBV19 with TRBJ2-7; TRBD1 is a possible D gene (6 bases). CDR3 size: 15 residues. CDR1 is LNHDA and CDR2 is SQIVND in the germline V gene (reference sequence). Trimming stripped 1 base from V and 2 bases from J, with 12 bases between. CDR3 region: CASSIVGTPPYEQYF. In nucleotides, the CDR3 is TGTGCCAGTAGTATAGTCGGGACACCACCCTACGAGCAGTACTTC.

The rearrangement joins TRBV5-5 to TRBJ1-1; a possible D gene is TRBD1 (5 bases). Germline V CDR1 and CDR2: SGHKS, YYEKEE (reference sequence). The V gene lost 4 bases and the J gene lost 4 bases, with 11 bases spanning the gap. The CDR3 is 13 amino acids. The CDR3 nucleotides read TGTGCCAGCAGCCCGCGGGGGGTCACTGAAGCTTTCTTT. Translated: CASSPRGVTEAFF.